Reported below is one TCR beta chain. The sample belongs to a study of blood T cell repertoires in COVID-19. Whole-study context: T cells, B-cell-depleted T cells, or PBMCs provided the cDNA or gDNA that served as material.

Germline-derived CDR1 and CDR2 are SGHAT and FQNNGV. The V end was cut by 5 bases, the J end by 0 bases, with 17 bases between. This CDR3 is built from 17 residues. The repertoire was sequenced with immunoSEQ multiplex PCR; TCRdb's copy has only in-frame clones and lacks some. The repertoire holds tens of thousands of clones, with approximately 86% as singletons. V is TRBV11-2 and J is TRBJ1-5; tentatively, D is TRBD1 (6 bases). The sequenced sample was peripheral blood. The clonotype comes from a man aged 60 to 75 with active or convalescent COVID-19. CDR3 protein: CASSHRQDSHSNQPQHF. CDR3 DNA sequence: TGTGCCAGCAGCCATAGACAGGACAGTCATAGCAATCAGCCCCAGCATTTT.